This T cell receptor beta chain was retrieved from a study of blood T cell repertoires in COVID-19. The wider study: Donors in the United States, Italy and Spain gave samples during acute or convalescent COVID-19. Nucleic acid was either cDNA or gDNA, and it came from T cells, B-cell-depleted T cells, or PBMCs.

The Seattle patients, enrolled during active infection, were followed longitudinally. In the original processing: Estimation of nucleated cell counts was performed using reference gene primer amplification. The repertoire was sequenced with immunoSEQ multiplex PCR; TCRdb's copy has only in-frame clones and lacks some. V and J calls plus clone size are reproduced from that table; the DNA served to infer D and trimming. Among some 240,000 clones listed, approximately 90% were seen once. Germline CDR1 MNHNY, CDR2 SVGAGI (reference sequence). The CDR3 is 14 amino acids. V was shortened by 7 bases and J by 7 bases, with 19 bases between the two germline ends.

The clonotype was recovered from a man aged 55 to 69 with COVID-19, enrolled during active disease. Sequencing was performed on peripheral blood. The rearrangement uses TRBV6-6 and TRBJ1-2; perhaps TRBD1 as D (5 bases). DNA of the CDR3: TGTGCCAGCACCGCGGGGTCGGGGGGATCTGGCTACACCTTC. Its translation: CASTAGSGGSGYTF.